This T cell receptor beta chain is drawn from a study of blood T cells in healthy people across ages. Study-wide results and caveats: Underestimates were what the diversity estimates from one million T cells were considered to be. The CMV status of each donor remained undetermined, and this could have confounded shifts in expanded clonotypes.

A sample-barcoded 5' primer and a J-beta primer mix were used in a second PCR of about 7 to 12 cycles. Samples each returned at least 2.5 million CDR3-containing paired-end reads. TCRdb re-called the 5' RACE reads through MiXCR, storing one row per CDR3 protein. The sample records 1.5 million to 2 million distinct CDR3 sequences, about 50% being singletons. This clonotype has more than one count but fewer than ten. Its antigen is unknown. V was pared by 4 bases and J by 9 bases, with 10 bases between. Germline CDR1 reads SGHDN; CDR2 reads FVKESK. The length of the CDR3 is 12 residues. The sample taken for sequencing was blood. The TCR comes from a woman between 40 and 55 years old in good health. The gene calls are TRBV14 and TRBJ2-1; no clear D. CDR3 bases: TGTGCCAGCAGCCCGAGGACGGGTGAGCAGTTCTTC. Its protein is CASSPRTGEQFF.